This T cell receptor (beta chain) was recorded in a study of blood T cells in healthy people across ages. CDR1 and CDR2 (germline): DFQATT, SNEGSKA (reference sequence). With 3 bases clipped from V and 5 bases from J, the junction kept 13 bases outside the gene matches. The CDR3 is 16 residues long. A second PCR, run for roughly 7 to 11 cycles, used a sample-barcoded 5' primer plus a J-beta primer mix. Each of the cDNA molecules was tagged by a template-switch adaptor with 12 random nucleotides. MiXCR, run by TCRdb on the 5' RACE reads, gives a single entry per CDR3 protein. The sample has 650,000 to 1,000,000 distinct CDR3 sequences, about 37% seen once. In its sample, this clonotype was seen a few times.

The chain recombines TRBV20-1 with TRBJ2-5; TRBD2 agrees at 9 bases. This sequence was found in a man younger than 30 in good health. Sequenced input: blood. The CDR3, as DNA: TGCAGTGCTAGTCGTAGCGGGGGCTATTCGACGGAGACCCAGTACTTC. This gives the protein CSASRSGGYSTETQYF.